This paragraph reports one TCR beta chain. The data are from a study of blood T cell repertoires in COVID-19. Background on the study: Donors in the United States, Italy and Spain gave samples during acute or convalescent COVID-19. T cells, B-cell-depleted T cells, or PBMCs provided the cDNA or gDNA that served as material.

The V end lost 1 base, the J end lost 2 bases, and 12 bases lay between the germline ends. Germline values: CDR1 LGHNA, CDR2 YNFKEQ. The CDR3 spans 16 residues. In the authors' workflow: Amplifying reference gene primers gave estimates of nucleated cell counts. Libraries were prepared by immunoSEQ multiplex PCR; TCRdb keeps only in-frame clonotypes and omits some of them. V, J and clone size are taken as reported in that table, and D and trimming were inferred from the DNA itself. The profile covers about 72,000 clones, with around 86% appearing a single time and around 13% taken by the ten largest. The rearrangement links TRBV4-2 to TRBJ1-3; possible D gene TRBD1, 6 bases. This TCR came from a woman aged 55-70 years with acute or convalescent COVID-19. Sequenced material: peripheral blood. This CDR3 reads CASSQVFYRAGNTIYF. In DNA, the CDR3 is TGTGCCAGCAGCCAAGTGTTTTACAGGGCTGGAAACACCATATATTTT.